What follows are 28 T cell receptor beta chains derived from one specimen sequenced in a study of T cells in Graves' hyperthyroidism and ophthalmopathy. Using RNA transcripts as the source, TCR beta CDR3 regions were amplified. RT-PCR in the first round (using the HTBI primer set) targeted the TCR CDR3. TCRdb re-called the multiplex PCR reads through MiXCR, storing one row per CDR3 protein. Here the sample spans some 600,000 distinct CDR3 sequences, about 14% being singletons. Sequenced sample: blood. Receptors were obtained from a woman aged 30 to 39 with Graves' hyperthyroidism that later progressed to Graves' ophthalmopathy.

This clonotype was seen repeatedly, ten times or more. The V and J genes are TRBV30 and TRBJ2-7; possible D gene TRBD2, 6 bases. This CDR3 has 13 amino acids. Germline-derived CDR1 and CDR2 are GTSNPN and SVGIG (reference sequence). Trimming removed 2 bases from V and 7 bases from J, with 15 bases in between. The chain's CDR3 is CAWSLGGAGEQYF. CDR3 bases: TGTGCCTGGAGTTTGGGGGGTGCTGGAGAGCAGTACTTC. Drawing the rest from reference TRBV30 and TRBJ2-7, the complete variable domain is SQTIHQWPATLVQPVGSPLSLECTVEGTSNPNLYWYRQAAGRGLQLLFYSVGIGQISSEVPQNLSASRPQDRQFILSSKKLLLSDSGFYLCAWSLGGAGEQYFGPGTRLTVT.

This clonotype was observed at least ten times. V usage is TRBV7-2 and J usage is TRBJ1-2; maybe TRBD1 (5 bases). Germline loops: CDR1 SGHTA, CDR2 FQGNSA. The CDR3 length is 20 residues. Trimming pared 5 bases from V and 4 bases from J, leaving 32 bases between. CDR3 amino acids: CASSLGNSRQPRTSLYGYTF. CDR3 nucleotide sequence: TGTGCCAGCAGCCTAGGGAACTCAAGACAGCCCCGGACTTCCCTCTATGGCTACACCTTC.

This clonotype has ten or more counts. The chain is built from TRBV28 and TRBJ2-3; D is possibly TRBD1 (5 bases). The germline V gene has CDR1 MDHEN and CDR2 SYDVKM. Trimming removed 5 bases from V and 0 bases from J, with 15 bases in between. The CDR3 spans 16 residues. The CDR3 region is CASSQPWTLSTDTQYF. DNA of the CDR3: TGTGCCAGCAGTCAACCGTGGACACTTAGCACAGATACGCAGTATTTT.

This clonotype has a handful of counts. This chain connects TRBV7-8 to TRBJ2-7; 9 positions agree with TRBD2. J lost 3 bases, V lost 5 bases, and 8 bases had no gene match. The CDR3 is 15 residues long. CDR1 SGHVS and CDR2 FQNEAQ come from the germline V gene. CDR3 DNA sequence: TGTGCCAGCAGCCCCCCGACAGCGGGAGGCTACGAGCAGTACTTC. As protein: CASSPPTAGGYEQYF.

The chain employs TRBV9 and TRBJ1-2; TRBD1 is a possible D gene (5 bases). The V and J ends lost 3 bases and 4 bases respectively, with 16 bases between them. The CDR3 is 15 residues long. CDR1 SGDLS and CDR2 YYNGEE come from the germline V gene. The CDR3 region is CASSATTEPGYGYTF. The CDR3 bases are TGTGCCAGCAGCGCCACGACAGAGCCCGGCTATGGCTACACCTTC.

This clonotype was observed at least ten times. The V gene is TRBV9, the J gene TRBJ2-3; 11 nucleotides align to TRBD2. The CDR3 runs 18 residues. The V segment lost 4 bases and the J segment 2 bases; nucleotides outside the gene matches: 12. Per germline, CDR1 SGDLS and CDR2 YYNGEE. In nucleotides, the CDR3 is TGTGCCAGCAGCTCTCACGGGGGACTAGCGGAAAACACAGATACGCAGTATTTT. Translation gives CASSSHGGLAENTDTQYF.

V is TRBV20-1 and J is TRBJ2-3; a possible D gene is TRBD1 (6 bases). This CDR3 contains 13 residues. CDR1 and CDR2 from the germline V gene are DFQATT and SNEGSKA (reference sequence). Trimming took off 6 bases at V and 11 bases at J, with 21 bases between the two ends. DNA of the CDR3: TGCAGTGCCCCGGACGGTCTCACAGGGAAGCAGTATTTT. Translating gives CSAPDGLTGKQYF.

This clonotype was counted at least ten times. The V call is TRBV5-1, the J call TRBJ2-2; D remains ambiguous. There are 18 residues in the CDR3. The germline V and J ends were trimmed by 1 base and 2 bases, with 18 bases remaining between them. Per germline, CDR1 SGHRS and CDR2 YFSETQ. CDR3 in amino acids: CASSLFPTAELNTGELFF. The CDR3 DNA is TGCGCCAGCAGCTTGTTTCCTACGGCGGAACTCAACACCGGGGAGCTGTTTTTT.

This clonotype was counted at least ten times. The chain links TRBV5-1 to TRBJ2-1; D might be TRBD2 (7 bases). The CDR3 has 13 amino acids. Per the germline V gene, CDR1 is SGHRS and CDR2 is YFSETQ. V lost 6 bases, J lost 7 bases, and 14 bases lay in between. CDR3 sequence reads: CASKPEGGNEQFF. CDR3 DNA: TGCGCCAGCAAGCCGGAGGGGGGGAATGAGCAGTTCTTC.

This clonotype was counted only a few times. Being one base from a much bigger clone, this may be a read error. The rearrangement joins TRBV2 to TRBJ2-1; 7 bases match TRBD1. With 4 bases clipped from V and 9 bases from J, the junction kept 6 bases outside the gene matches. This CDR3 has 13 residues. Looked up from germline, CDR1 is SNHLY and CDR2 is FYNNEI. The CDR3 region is CASSGVAGGEQFF. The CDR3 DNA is TGTGCCAGCAGTGGAGTGGCAGGGGGTGAGCAGTTCTTC.

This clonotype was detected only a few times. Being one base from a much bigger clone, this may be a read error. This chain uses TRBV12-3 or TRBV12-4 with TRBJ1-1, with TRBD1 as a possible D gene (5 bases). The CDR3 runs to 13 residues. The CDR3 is CASSSGTLTEVFF. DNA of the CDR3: TGTGCCAGCAGCAGCGGGACTCTCACTGAAGTTTTCTTT.

CDR3 coding DNA: TGTGCCACCAGCAGTCTAGCGGGCCAGTACTACAATGAGCAGTTCTTC. It translates to CATSSLAGQYYNEQFF. The chain joins TRBV15 to TRBJ2-1, with 8 bases fitting TRBD2. Germline V gene data show CDR1 as LNHNV and CDR2 as YYDKDF (reference sequence). The CDR3 consists of 16 residues. V lost 3 bases to trimming and J lost 3 bases; unmatched junction nucleotides: 7. Filled out from reference TRBV15 and TRBJ2-1, the complete variable domain reads DAMVIQNPRYQVTQFGKPVTLSCSQTLNHNVMYWYQQKSSQAPKLLFHYYDKDFNNEADTPDNFQSRRPNTSFCFLDIRSPGLGDTAMYLCATSSLAGQYYNEQFFGPGTRLTVL.

The CDR3: CASSEVQGRVYF. The CDR3 DNA reads TGTGCCAGCAGTGAAGTCCAGGGGCGTGTGTACTTC. The chain couples TRBV6-1 to TRBJ2-4; tentatively, D is TRBD1 (6 bases). V was clipped by 1 base and J by 15 bases, with 13 bases between them. Germline CDR1 is MNHNS and CDR2 is SASEGT. The CDR3 extends over 12 amino acids.

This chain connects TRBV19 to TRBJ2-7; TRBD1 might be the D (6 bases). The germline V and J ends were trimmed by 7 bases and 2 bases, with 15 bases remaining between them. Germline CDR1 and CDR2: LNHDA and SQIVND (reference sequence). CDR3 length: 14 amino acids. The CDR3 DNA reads TGTGCCAGTAAACCGGGACACCAAGCCTACGAGCAGTACTTC. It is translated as CASKPGHQAYEQYF.

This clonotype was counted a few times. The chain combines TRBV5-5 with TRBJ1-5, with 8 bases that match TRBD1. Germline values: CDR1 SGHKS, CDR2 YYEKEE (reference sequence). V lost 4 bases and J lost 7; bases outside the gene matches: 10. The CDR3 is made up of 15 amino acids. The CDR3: CASSRQGQEFQPQHF. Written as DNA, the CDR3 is TGTGCCAGCAGCCGGCAGGGACAGGAGTTCCAGCCCCAGCATTTT. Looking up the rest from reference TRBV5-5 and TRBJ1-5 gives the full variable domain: DAGVTQSPTHLIKTRGQQVTLRCSPISGHKSVSWYQQVLGQGPQFIFQYYEKEERGRGNFPDRFSARQFPNYSSELNVNALLLGDSALYLCASSRQGQEFQPQHFGDGTRLSIL.

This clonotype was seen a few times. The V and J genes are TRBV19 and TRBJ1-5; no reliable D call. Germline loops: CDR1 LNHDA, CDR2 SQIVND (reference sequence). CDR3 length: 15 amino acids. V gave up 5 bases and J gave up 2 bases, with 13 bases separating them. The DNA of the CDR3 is TGTGCCAGTAGTTTGGAGTGGTCCCGCAATCAGCCCCAGCATTTT. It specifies CASSLEWSRNQPQHF.

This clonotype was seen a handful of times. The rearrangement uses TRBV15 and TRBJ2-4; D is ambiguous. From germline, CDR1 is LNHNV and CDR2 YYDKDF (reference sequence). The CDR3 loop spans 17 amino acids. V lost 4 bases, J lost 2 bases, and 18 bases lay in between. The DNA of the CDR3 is TGTGCCACCAGCAACAGACTGCTCCCCGGGTCCAAAAACATTCAGTACTTC. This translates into CATSNRLLPGSKNIQYF.

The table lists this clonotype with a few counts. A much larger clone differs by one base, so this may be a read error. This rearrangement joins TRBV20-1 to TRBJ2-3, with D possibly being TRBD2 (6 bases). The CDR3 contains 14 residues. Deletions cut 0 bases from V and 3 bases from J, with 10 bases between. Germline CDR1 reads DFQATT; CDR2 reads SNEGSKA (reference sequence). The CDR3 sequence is CSARDPGRTDTQYF. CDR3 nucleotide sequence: TGCAGTGCTAGAGATCCCGGGAGAACAGATACGCAGTATTTT.

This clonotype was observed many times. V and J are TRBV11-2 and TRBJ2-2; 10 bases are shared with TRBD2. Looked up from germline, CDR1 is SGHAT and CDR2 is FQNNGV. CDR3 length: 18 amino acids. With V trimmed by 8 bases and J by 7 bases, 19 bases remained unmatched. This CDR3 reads CASLRTNLAGVRSGELFF. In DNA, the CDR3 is TGTGCCAGCTTAAGGACTAACCTAGCGGGAGTTAGGAGCGGGGAGCTGTTTTTT.

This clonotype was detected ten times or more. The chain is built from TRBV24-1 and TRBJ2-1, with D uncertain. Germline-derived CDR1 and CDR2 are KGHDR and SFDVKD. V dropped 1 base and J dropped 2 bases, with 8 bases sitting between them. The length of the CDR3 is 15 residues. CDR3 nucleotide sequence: TGTGCCACCAGTGATTTAAACTTCCCCTACAATGAGCAGTTCTTC. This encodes CATSDLNFPYNEQFF.

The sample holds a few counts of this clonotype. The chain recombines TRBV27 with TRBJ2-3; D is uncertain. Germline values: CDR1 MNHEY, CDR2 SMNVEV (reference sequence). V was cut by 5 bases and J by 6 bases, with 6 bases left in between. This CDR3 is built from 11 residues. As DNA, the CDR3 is TGTGCCAGCAGTAATAGGGATACGCAGTATTTT. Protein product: CASSNRDTQYF.

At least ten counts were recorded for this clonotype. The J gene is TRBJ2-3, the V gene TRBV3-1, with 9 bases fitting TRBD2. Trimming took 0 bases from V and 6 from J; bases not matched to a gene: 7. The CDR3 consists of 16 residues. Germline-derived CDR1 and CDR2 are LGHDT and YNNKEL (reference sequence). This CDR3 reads CASSQEWAGGPDTQYF. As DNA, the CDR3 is TGTGCCAGCAGCCAAGAATGGGCGGGAGGGCCGGATACGCAGTATTTT.

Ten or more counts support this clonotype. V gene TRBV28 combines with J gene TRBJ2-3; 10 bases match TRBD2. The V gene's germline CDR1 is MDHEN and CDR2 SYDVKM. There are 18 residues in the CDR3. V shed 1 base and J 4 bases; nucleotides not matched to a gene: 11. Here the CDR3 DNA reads TGTGCCAGCAGTTTATTAGCTAGCGGGAGCGGTGGGGCAGATACGCAGTATTTT. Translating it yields CASSLLASGSGGADTQYF.

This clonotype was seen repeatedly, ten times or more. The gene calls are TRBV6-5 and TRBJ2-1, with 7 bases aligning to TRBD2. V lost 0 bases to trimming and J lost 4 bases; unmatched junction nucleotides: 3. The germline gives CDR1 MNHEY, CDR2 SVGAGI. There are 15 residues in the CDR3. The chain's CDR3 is CASSYSRENYNEQFF. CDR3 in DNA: TGTGCCAGCAGTTACTCGCGGGAGAATTACAATGAGCAGTTCTTC.

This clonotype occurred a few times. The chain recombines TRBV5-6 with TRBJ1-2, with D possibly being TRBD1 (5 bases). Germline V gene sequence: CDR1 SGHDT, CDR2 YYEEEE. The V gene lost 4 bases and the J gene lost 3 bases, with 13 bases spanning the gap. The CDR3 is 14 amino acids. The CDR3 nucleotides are TGTGCCAGCAGCAACCGGGACGGCGACTATGGCTACACCTTC. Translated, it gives CASSNRDGDYGYTF.

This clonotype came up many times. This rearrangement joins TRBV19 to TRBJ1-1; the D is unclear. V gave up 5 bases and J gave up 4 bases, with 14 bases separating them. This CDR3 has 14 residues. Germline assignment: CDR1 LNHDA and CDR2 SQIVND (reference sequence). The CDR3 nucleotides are TGTGCCAGTAGTGTTGGGTCCTCGGGCACTGAAGCTTTCTTT. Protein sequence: CASSVGSSGTEAFF. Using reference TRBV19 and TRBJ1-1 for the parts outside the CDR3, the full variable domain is DGGITQSPKYLFRKEGQNVTLSCEQNLNHDAMYWYRQDPGQGLRLIYYSQIVNDFQKGDIAEGYSVSREKKESFPLTVTSAQKNPTAFYLCASSVGSSGTEAFFGQGTRLTVV.

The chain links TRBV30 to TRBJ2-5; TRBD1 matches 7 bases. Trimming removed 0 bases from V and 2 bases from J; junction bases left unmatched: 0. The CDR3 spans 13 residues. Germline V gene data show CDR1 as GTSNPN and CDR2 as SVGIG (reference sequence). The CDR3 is CAWSVTGQETQYF. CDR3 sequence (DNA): TGTGCCTGGAGTGTGACAGGGCAAGAGACCCAGTACTTC. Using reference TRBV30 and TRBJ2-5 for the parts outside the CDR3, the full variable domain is SQTIHQWPATLVQPVGSPLSLECTVEGTSNPNLYWYRQAAGRGLQLLFYSVGIGQISSEVPQNLSASRPQDRQFILSSKKLLLSDSGFYLCAWSVTGQETQYFGPGTRLLVL.

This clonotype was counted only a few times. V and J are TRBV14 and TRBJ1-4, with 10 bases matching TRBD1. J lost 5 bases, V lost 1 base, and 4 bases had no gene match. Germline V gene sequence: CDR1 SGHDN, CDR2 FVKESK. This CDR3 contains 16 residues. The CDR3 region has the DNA TGTGCCAGCAGCCAAGGGGACAGGGGATCAAATGAAAAACTGTTTTTT. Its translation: CASSQGDRGSNEKLFF.